A single sample is the source of the 32 T cell receptor beta chains below, sequenced in a study of technical replicates of blood from a few donors. Produced via immunoSEQ multiplex PCR; TCRdb's table is partial and in-frame only. The data contain over 75,000 clones, around 97% of them seen just once; the ten biggest clones take up under 0.35%. The sequenced material came from T cells isolated from PBMCs. The receptors stem from a human donor in good health.

The chain employs TRBV9 and TRBJ2-3; 7 nucleotides match TRBD2. Trimming removed 2 bases from V and 5 bases from J; junction bases left unmatched: 8. This CDR3 has 15 amino acids. In germline, CDR1 is SGDLS, CDR2 YYNGEE. The CDR3 bases are TGTGCCAGCAGCGTGGGCGGGAGAGGAGAAGATACGCAGTATTTT. Its translation is CASSVGGRGEDTQYF.

The chain recombines TRBV19 with TRBJ2-1; 8 positions match TRBD1. Unmatched junction bases numbered 10, after V lost 6 bases and J lost 6 bases. This CDR3 comprises 15 residues. CDR1 and CDR2 (germline): LNHDA, SQIVND (reference sequence). The CDR3 here is CASSPWTGPRNEQFF. CDR3 nucleotide sequence: TGTGCCAGTAGCCCATGGACAGGGCCCCGCAATGAGCAGTTCTTC.

The J gene is TRBJ2-1, the V gene TRBV6-5; D remains ambiguous. The V end was cut by 4 bases, the J end by 3 bases, with 4 bases between. CDR1 and CDR2 (germline): MNHEY, SVGAGI. This CDR3 has 12 amino acids. CDR3 nucleotide sequence: TGTGCCAGCAGTTCTAACTACAATGAGCAGTTCTTC. Translating it yields CASSSNYNEQFF.

The rearrangement joins TRBV19 to TRBJ2-7; TRBD1 aligns across 10 bases. Germline CDR1 is LNHDA and CDR2 is SQIVND (reference sequence). The ends lost 4 bases at V and 3 bases at J; junction bases unmatched: 6. There are 15 residues in the CDR3. The CDR3 spells CASSTDRGLYYEQYF. The CDR3 bases are TGTGCCAGTAGTACCGACAGGGGGCTCTACTACGAGCAGTACTTC.

This CDR3 reads CASSWDRWNGYTF. In nucleotides, the CDR3 is TGTGCCAGCAGTTGGGACAGGTGGAATGGCTACACCTTC. The V call is TRBV6-5, the J call TRBJ1-2; 8 positions match TRBD1. J was trimmed by 6 bases and V by 4 bases; bases with no gene match: 4. Germline V lookup: CDR1 MNHEY, CDR2 SVGAGI. The length of the CDR3 is 13 residues.

This chain connects TRBV19 to TRBJ2-7; D unclear. V lost 3 bases, J lost 6 bases, and 18 bases lay in between. The CDR3 totals 15 residues. Germline V CDR1 and CDR2: LNHDA, SQIVND (reference sequence). This chain's CDR3 is CASSIAQSVNVEQYF. CDR3 DNA: TGTGCCAGTAGTATTGCCCAGTCCGTGAATGTCGAGCAGTACTTC.

The chain uses TRBV7-2 and TRBJ2-3, with D tentatively TRBD1 (5 bases). Per the germline V gene, CDR1 is SGHTA and CDR2 is FQGNSA. Trimming shortened V by 2 bases and J by 11 bases, and 14 bases separated the two germline ends. The CDR3 sequence is 13 residues long. The CDR3 is CASSLSAGNKQYF. CDR3 nucleotide sequence: TGTGCCAGCAGCTTATCAGCAGGGAATAAGCAGTATTTT.

The J gene is TRBJ2-3, the V gene TRBV4-2; 13 bases agree with TRBD2. Germline CDR1 is LGHNA and CDR2 is YNFKEQ. This CDR3 comprises 18 residues. Trimming removed 1 base from V and 4 bases from J; junction bases left unmatched: 8. The CDR3 here is CASSQAQWTSGSSDTQYF. The CDR3, as DNA: TGTGCCAGCAGCCAAGCCCAATGGACTAGCGGGAGTTCAGATACGCAGTATTTT.

V is TRBV4-3 and J is TRBJ2-5; tentative D call: TRBD1 (6 bases). The V end lost 1 base, the J end lost 5 bases, and 14 bases lay between the germline ends. Germline V gene sequence: CDR1 LGHNA, CDR2 YSLEER. CDR3 length: 15 residues. The CDR3: CASSQGRTGQETQYF. CDR3 nucleotides: TGCGCCAGCAGCCAAGGGCGCACAGGGCAGGAGACCCAGTACTTC.

The chain joins TRBV30 to TRBJ2-3; TRBD2 aligns across 10 bases. CDR3 length: 19 amino acids. CDR1 is GTSNPN, CDR2 SVGIG, per germline (reference sequence). V shed 1 base and J 2 bases; nucleotides not matched to a gene: 15. CDR3 nucleotides: TGTGCCTGGAGTGAGGGACATACTAGCGGGGCCGGTAACACAGATACGCAGTATTTT. This translates into CAWSEGHTSGAGNTDTQYF.

The rearrangement uses TRBV18 and TRBJ1-1; tentative D call: TRBD1 (5 bases). Trimming stripped 5 bases from V and 4 bases from J, with 17 bases between. Germline V CDR1 and CDR2: KGHSH, LQKENI. The CDR3 extends over 15 amino acids. The DNA of the CDR3 is TGTGCCAGCTCAAGCTACGGAGGGGAACCCACTGAAGCTTTCTTT. Translating it yields CASSSYGGEPTEAFF.

The gene calls are TRBV29-1 and TRBJ2-5, with 12 bases matching TRBD2. The V gene's germline CDR1 is SQVTM and CDR2 ANQGSEA. J gave up 5 bases and V 8 bases, and 6 bases lay outside the gene matches. The CDR3 has 13 residues. The DNA of the CDR3 is TGCAGCAGCAGACTAGCGGGAGAGGAGACCCAGTACTTC. Translation: CSSRLAGEETQYF.

In this sample, this clone turned up a few times. CDR3 region: CASSLGRSYGYTF. The CDR3 DNA reads as TGTGCCAGCAGCTTAGGTAGAAGTTATGGCTACACCTTC. V gene TRBV13 combines with J gene TRBJ1-2, with D unclear. The CDR3 has 13 amino acids. V lost 0 bases and J 5 bases, leaving 7 bases between the germline ends. Germline assignment: CDR1 PRHDT and CDR2 FYEKMQ (reference sequence).

The chain uses TRBV6-5 and TRBJ2-1, with 10 bases aligning to TRBD1. This CDR3 region has 13 residues. V shed 10 bases and J 4 bases; nucleotides not matched to a gene: 4. From germline, CDR1 is MNHEY and CDR2 SVGAGI. The CDR3 coding sequence is TGTGCCACCCGACAGGGGGCTTACAATGAGCAGTTCTTC. Its protein is CATRQGAYNEQFF.

The chain combines TRBV6-5 with TRBJ1-2; no clear D gene. Germline V lookup: CDR1 MNHEY, CDR2 SVGAGI. V was trimmed by 0 bases and J by 7 bases, leaving 9 bases between them. The CDR3 contains 13 residues. The CDR3 loop reads CASSYSNLSGYTF. In DNA, the CDR3 is TGTGCCAGCAGTTACTCGAATCTCAGTGGCTACACCTTC.

J is TRBJ2-7 and V is TRBV27; the match to TRBD2 covers 13 bases. Germline loops: CDR1 MNHEY, CDR2 SMNVEV (reference sequence). Unmatched junction bases numbered 1, after V lost 4 bases and J lost 1 base. This CDR3 region has 15 residues. The DNA of the CDR3 is TGTGCCAGCAGTTCGGGACTAGCGGGATCCTACGAGCAGTACTTC. Its protein is CASSSGLAGSYEQYF.

This chain's CDR3 is CASGLEGNSGGTQYF. Written as DNA, the CDR3 is TGTGCTAGTGGTTTAGAGGGAAATAGCGGTGGGACCCAGTACTTC. The V gene is TRBV12-5, the J gene TRBJ2-5, with a possible D match to TRBD2 (6 bases). The length of the CDR3 is 15 residues. CDR1 is LGHNT and CDR2 is FRNRAP in the germline V gene. Trimming cost V 3 bases and J 7 bases, with 18 bases left between them.

The chain joins TRBV23-1 to TRBJ1-1; 8 nucleotides match TRBD1. TRBV23-1 is flagged as an ORF with uncertain function. CDR3 length equals 15 residues. J was trimmed by 3 bases and V by 0 bases; bases with no gene match: 3. CDR3 nucleotides: TGCGCCAGCAGTCAATCGACAGGGGAGGACACTGAAGCTTTCTTT. Translation: CASSQSTGEDTEAFF.

The chain employs TRBV4-1 and TRBJ2-6; maybe TRBD2 (6 bases). The CDR3 loop spans 17 amino acids. Looked up from germline, CDR1 is MGHRA and CDR2 is YSYEKL. Deletions cut 0 bases from V and 0 bases from J, with 9 bases between. The chain's CDR3 is CASSQEKGLSGANVLTF. DNA of the CDR3: TGCGCCAGCAGCCAAGAAAAGGGACTCTCTGGGGCCAACGTCCTGACTTTC.

The rearrangement uses TRBV13 and TRBJ1-3, with D perhaps TRBD1 (5 bases). CDR3 size: 15 residues. Germline V gene data show CDR1 as PRHDT and CDR2 as FYEKMQ (reference sequence). V shed 5 bases and J shed 1 base, with 12 bases lying between them. The CDR3 region is CASSQGQFSGNTIYF. CDR3 DNA: TGTGCCAGCAGCCAAGGACAATTTTCTGGAAACACCATATATTTT.

The chain uses TRBV6-5 and TRBJ1-5, with D perhaps matching TRBD1 (6 bases). Deletions cut 6 bases from V and 7 bases from J, with 13 bases between. The length of the CDR3 is 13 residues. Germline assignment: CDR1 MNHEY and CDR2 SVGAGI. CDR3 in amino acids: CASRGGGRQPQHF. CDR3 nucleotide sequence: TGTGCCAGCAGGGGAGGGGGACGCCAGCCCCAGCATTTT.

The rearrangement links TRBV7-9 to TRBJ2-7, with a weak D call TRBD2 (6 bases). CDR1 is SEHNR and CDR2 is FQNEAQ in the germline V gene (reference sequence). V was cut by 5 bases and J by 3 bases, with 14 bases left in between. The CDR3 loop spans 14 amino acids. This CDR3 is CASSPVETSYEQYF. CDR3 in DNA: TGTGCCAGCAGCCCGGTAGAGACTAGCTACGAGCAGTACTTC.

The V and J genes are TRBV13 and TRBJ2-7; unclear D gene. The CDR3 is 13 residues long. Germline V gene lookup returns CDR1 PRHDT and CDR2 FYEKMQ (reference sequence). With 1 base removed from V and 3 bases from J, the gap between germline ends came to 7 bases. As DNA, the CDR3 is TGTGCCAGCAGCTTAGCCTCCTTCTACGAGCAGTACTTC. Its protein product is CASSLASFYEQYF.

This sequence joins TRBV11-3 and TRBJ2-7; 7 bases align to TRBD1. Per the germline V gene, CDR1 is SGHNT and CDR2 is YENEEA. V shed 4 bases and J 6 bases; nucleotides not matched to a gene: 12. The CDR3 spans 15 residues. Here the CDR3 DNA reads TGTGCCAGCAGCTCATCGACAGGGTGGAGTTCCGAGCAGTACTTC. Amino acids: CASSSSTGWSSEQYF. Full variable domain (rest looked up from reference TRBV11-3 and TRBJ2-7): EAGVVQSPRYKIIEKKQPVAFWCNPISGHNTLYWYLQNLGQGPELLIRYENEEAVDDSQLPKDRFSAERLKGVDSTLKIQPAELGDSAVYLCASSSSTGWSSEQYFGPGTRLTVT.

Note on this clone: The junction departs from germline at one end; a sequencing error may be responsible. V usage is TRBV4-2 and J usage is TRBJ1-1; D possibly corresponds to TRBD1 (6 bases). The CDR3 spans 16 residues. Germline lookup yields CDR1 LGHNA and CDR2 YNFKEQ. The CDR3 spells CASSQDQRTAGFLGDF. The CDR3 DNA is TGTGCCAGCAGCCAAGATCAACGGACAGCCGGTTTTTTGGGGGATTTT.

On this clone: The sample contains more than one DNA sequence encoding this CDR3. V is TRBV11-3 and J is TRBJ2-1, with D unresolved. The V and J ends lost 2 bases and 6 bases respectively, with 5 bases between them. This CDR3 is built from 12 residues. Per germline, CDR1 SGHNT and CDR2 YENEEA. This CDR3 is CASSLPGNEQFF. For the CDR3, the DNA is TGTGCCAGCAGCTTACCGGGCAATGAGCAGTTCTTC.

The chain links TRBV5-5 to TRBJ2-7, with D unclear. Trimming shortened V by 2 bases and J by 5 bases, and 17 bases separated the two germline ends. The CDR3 sequence is 15 residues long. Germline values: CDR1 SGHKS, CDR2 YYEKEE (reference sequence). The CDR3 is CASSLRYFQTDEQYF. For the CDR3, the DNA is TGTGCCAGCAGCTTACGGTACTTTCAAACCGACGAGCAGTACTTC.

The chain has TRBV5-1 and TRBJ2-6, with D unclear. The V gene lost 0 bases and the J gene lost 4 bases, with 11 bases spanning the gap. This CDR3 is built from 16 residues. Germline values: CDR1 SGHRS, CDR2 YFSETQ. For the CDR3, the DNA is TGCGCCAGCAGCTTGGGGGCGTTAGGAGGGGCCAACGTCCTGACTTTC. Protein: CASSLGALGGANVLTF.

The chain uses TRBV25-1 and TRBJ2-7; 9 bases are a match to TRBD1. The trim removed 6 bases at V and 7 bases at J, leaving 7 bases unmatched. CDR3 size: 13 residues. CDR1 and CDR2 (germline): MGHDK, SYGVNS. CDR3 loop: CASRWTGDPEQYF. The CDR3 DNA follows: TGTGCCAGCAGGTGGACAGGGGATCCGGAGCAGTACTTC.

The chain combines TRBV30 with TRBJ1-5; TRBD1 matches 7 bases. The germline gives CDR1 GTSNPN, CDR2 SVGIG (reference sequence). The V gene end was trimmed by 1 base and the J gene end by 5 bases; junction bases not matched to a gene: 5. This CDR3 spans 14 amino acids. CDR3 DNA sequence: TGTGCCTGGAGTGGGGGACAGTCTGATCAGCCCCAGCATTTT. It is translated as CAWSGGQSDQPQHF.

The chain links TRBV6-5 to TRBJ1-6; TRBD1 is a possible D gene (6 bases). Between the trimmed V and J ends, which lost 0 bases and 7 bases, there was a span of 13 bases. In germline, CDR1 is MNHEY, CDR2 SVGAGI. The CDR3 is 16 residues long. In DNA form, the CDR3 reads TGTGCCAGCAGTTACTCGATAATCACAGGGAATTCACCCCTCCACTTT. The encoded protein is CASSYSIITGNSPLHF.

V gene TRBV4-2 combines with J gene TRBJ2-6, with D unclear. Germline CDR1 LGHNA, CDR2 YNFKEQ. V was shortened by 0 bases and J by 4 bases, with 13 bases between the two germline ends. CDR3 length equals 17 residues. The CDR3 DNA follows: TGTGCCAGCAGCCAAGATTCATCGGTCGCCGGGGCCAACGTCCTGACTTTC. Translation: CASSQDSSVAGANVLTF.